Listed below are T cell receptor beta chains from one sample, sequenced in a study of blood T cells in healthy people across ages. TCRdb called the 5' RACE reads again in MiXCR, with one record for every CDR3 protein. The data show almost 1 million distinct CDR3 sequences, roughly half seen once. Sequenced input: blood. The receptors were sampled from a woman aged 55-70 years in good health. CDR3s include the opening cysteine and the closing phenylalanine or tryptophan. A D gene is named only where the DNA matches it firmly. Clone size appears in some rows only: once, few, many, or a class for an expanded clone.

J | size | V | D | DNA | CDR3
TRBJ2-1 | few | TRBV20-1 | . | TGCAGTTTGCGAGGGGCCTACAATGAGCAGTTCTTC | CSLRGAYNEQFF
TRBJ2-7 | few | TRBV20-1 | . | TGCAGTGCTCTCGACCCGAAGATCTCCTACGAGCAGTACTTC | CSALDPKISYEQYF
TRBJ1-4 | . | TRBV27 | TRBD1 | TGTGCCAGCAGTTTTTTGGGGAACAGGGGTGAAAAACTGTTTTTT | CASSFLGNRGEKLFF
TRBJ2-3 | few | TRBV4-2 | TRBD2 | TGTGCCAGCAGCCAAGATGAGCTAGCGGGAAATGCAGATACGCAGTATTTT | CASSQDELAGNADTQYF
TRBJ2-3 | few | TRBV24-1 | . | TGTGCCACCAGTGACTACCCGGGAGAGGGCACAGATACGCAGTATTTT | CATSDYPGEGTDTQYF
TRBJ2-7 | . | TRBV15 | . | TGTGCCACCAGCAGAGATATGGGGCTAGTCCAGCTTCCTTACGAGCAGTACTTC | CATSRDMGLVQLPYEQYF
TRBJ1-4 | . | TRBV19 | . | TGTGCCAGTAGTGGCGTACAGTTGGGGAATGAAAAACTGTTTTTT | CASSGVQLGNEKLFF
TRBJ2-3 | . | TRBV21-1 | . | TGTGCCAGCAAGGCATTTAGGATCAGGGAAGATACGCAGTATTTT | CASKAFRIREDTQYF
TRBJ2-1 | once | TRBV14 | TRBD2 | TGTGCCAGCACCCCGACTAGCGGGATTACCTACAATGAGCAGTTCTTC | CASTPTSGITYNEQFF
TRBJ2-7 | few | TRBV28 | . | TGTGCCAGCCGAGCAGAGCGGTTACGCTACGAGCAGTACTTC | CASRAERLRYEQYF
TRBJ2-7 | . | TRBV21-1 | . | TGTGCCAGCAGCACATGGGACAGGGGCGACGAGCAGTACTTC | CASSTWDRGDEQYF
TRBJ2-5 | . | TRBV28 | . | TGTGCCAGCAGTTTTGGGGGGTCCTTGCAGACCCAGTACTTC | CASSFGGSLQTQYF
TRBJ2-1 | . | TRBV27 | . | TGTGCCAGCAGTTCTCGCCACGTCTCCTCCTACAATGAGCAGTTCTTC | CASSSRHVSSYNEQFF
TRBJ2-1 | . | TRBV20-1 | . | TGCAGTGCTAGAGATCTGGGCGGAGTGGGCTACAATGAGCAGTTCTTC | CSARDLGGVGYNEQFF
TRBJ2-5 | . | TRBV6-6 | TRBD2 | TGTGCCAGCACCCCAAGGGCGGGAGGGTCAGAGACCCAGTACTTC | CASTPRAGGSETQYF
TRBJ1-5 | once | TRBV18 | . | TGTGCCAGCTCATTGGAGAGAGGTCAATCTCGTCAGCCCCAGCATTTT | CASSLERGQSRQPQHF
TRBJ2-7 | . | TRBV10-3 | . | TGTGCCATCAGTGAGCCAGGCCGTTCAGATTCCCCCTACGAGCAGTACTTC | CAISEPGRSDSPYEQYF
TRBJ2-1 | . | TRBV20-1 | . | TGCAGTGCTACCCTCCCCGGGCAGCGGGCCTACAATGAGCAGTTCTTC | CSATLPGQRAYNEQFF
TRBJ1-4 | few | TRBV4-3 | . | TGCGCCAGCAGCCAAGATCGGCGCGTGGGAGAAAAACTGTTTTTT | CASSQDRRVGEKLFF
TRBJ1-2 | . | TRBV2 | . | TGTGCCAGCTTGAGTACTAACTATGGCTACACCTTC | CASLSTNYGYTF
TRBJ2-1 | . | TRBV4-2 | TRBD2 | TGTGCCAGCAGCCAAGTGGGGGGGAGTCACAATGAGCAGTTCTTC | CASSQVGGSHNEQFF
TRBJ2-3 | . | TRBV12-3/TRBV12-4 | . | TGTGCCAGCCAAGGGATAACAGATACGCAGTATTTT | CASQGITDTQYF
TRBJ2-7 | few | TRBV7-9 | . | TGTGCCAGCAGCATGGGGTCCTACGAGCAGTACTTC | CASSMGSYEQYF
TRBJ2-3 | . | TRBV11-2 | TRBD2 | TGTGCCAGCAGCACTAGGGCGGGAGTGGTGACAGATACGCAGTATTTT | CASSTRAGVVTDTQYF
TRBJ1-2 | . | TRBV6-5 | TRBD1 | TGTGCCAGCAGTCGGGACAGGGCCTTAGCTAACTATGGCTACACCTTC | CASSRDRALANYGYTF
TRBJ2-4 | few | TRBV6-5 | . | TGTGCCAGCCGCTTTCTCAGTTCGGAGTACTTC | CASRFLSSEYF
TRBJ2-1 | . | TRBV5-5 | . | TGTGCCAGCAGCTGGAGGGAGGATGAGCAGTTCTTC | CASSWREDEQFF
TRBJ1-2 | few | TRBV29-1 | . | TGCAGCGTTTCCTCCGGGGACCATGGCTACACCTTC | CSVSSGDHGYTF
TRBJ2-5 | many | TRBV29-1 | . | TGCAGCGTTGAACCTCGCGCAGGGAAGACCCAGTACTTC | CSVEPRAGKTQYF
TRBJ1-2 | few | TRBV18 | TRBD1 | TGTGCCAGCTCCGACAGGGACCTGAACTATGGCTACACCTTC | CASSDRDLNYGYTF
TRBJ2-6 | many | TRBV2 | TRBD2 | TGTGCCAGCAGAACGGGACTAGCGGTGTTCTCTGGGGCCAACGTCCTGACTTTC | CASRTGLAVFSGANVLTF
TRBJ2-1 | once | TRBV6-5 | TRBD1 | TGTGCCAGCAGTTACGACAGGGGGCCCATAAATGAGCAGTTCTTC | CASSYDRGPINEQFF
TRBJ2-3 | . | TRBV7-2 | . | TGTGCCAGCAGCTCTGACAAGTGGGGTCAGTATTTT | CASSSDKWGQYF
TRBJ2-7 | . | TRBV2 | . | TGTGCCAGTAAGGACTCCCCTACCTACGAGCAGTACTTC | CASKDSPTYEQYF
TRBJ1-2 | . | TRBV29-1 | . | TGCAGCGTGGAATCCGGGCGTCTCTATGGCTACACCTTC | CSVESGRLYGYTF
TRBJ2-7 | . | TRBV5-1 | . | TGCGCCAGCAGACCTACAGGGTCGTCGTACGAGCAGTACTTC | CASRPTGSSYEQYF
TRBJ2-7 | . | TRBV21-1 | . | TGTGCCAGCAGCGCGCATTGTACGTGTTCCTACGAGCAGTACTTC | CASSAHCTCSYEQYF
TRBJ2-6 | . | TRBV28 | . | TGTGCCAGCAGTTTCGTGGGGGTGTCTGGGGCCAACGTCCTGACTTTC | CASSFVGVSGANVLTF
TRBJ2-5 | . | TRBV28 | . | TGTGCCAGCAGTCCCCGGAAGAGCCGAACGCTGTACTTC | CASSPRKSRTLYF
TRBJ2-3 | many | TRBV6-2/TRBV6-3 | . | TGTGCCAGCAGTCTGACTAGAAGCACAGATACGCAGTATTTT | CASSLTRSTDTQYF
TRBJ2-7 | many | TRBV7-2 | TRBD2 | TGTGCCAGCAGCCCGCCCCGTCTAGCGGACACCTCCTACGAGCAGTACTTC | CASSPPRLADTSYEQYF
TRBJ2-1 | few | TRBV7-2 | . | TGTGCCAGCAGCCGCCGCCTCCGGGGCGCTTCGACCTACAATGAGCAGTTCTTC | CASSRRLRGASTYNEQFF
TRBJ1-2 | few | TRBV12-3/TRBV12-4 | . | TGTGCCAGCAGTTTAGTGGGACCCAGATATGGCTACACCTTC | CASSLVGPRYGYTF
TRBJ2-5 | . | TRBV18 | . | TGTGCCAGCTCAGCTGCCAGGGGCCAAGAGACCCAGTACTTC | CASSAARGQETQYF
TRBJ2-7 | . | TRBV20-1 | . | TGCAGTGCTAGGGACACCCCCTACGAGCAGTACTTC | CSARDTPYEQYF
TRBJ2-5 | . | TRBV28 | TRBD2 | TGTGCCAGCAGTCTGGGGGGGTATCAGACCCAGTACTTC | CASSLGGYQTQYF
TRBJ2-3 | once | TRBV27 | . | TGTGCCAGCAGTTTATCGGGCCTGGGCACAGATACGCAGTATTTT | CASSLSGLGTDTQYF
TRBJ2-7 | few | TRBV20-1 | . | TGCAGTGCTAGAGGTGGTTCCAGCGCCCCCTCCTACGAGCAGTACTTC | CSARGGSSAPSYEQYF
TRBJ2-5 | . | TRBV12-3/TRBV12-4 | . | TGTGCCGGCAGCCCACGCAAGACCCAGTACTTC | CAGSPRKTQYF
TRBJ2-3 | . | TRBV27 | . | TGTGCCAGCAGTCCACGGAGGGGCAACACAGATACGCAGTATTTT | CASSPRRGNTDTQYF
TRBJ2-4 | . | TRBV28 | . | TGTGCCAGCAGTTCGAACAGGGAACTAACCAAAAACATTCAGTACTTC | CASSSNRELTKNIQYF